This paragraph reports one T cell receptor (beta chain). The record originates from a study of blood T cell repertoires in COVID-19. Study as a whole: COVID-19 samples collected from the United States, Italy and Spain covered acute and convalescent phases. T cells, B-cell-depleted T cells, or PBMCs provided the cDNA or gDNA that served as material.

Original analysis: Nucleated cell number was recorded as an estimate derived from reference gene primer amplification. Clones were read by immunoSEQ multiplex PCR, and TCRdb kept only the in-frame ones, dropping some. V, J and clone size reflect that table, while D and trimming were determined from the DNA. The table has roughly 160,000 clones, 85% seen once. A Seattle source enrolled patients during active infection and followed them longitudinally. The CDR3 runs to 15 residues. The germline V gene has CDR1 MDHEN and CDR2 SYDVKM. Trimming stripped 4 bases from V and 2 bases from J, with 15 bases between.

Sequencing was done on a sample of peripheral blood. This chain uses TRBV28 with TRBJ2-7; D is perhaps TRBD1 (6 bases). This sequence was found in a woman in her forties or fifties with COVID-19, enrolled during active disease. Written as DNA, the CDR3 is TGTGCCAGCAGTTCCCCCCCCGAGGGGGCCTACGAGCAGTACTTC. It yields the protein CASSSPPEGAYEQYF.